Following are 32 T cell receptor beta chains from one sample sequenced in a study of blood T cell repertoires in COVID-19. Only in-frame clones appear in the TCRdb table, and some are missing; sequencing was by immunoSEQ multiplex PCR. The sample comprises around 250,000 clones, around 87% of which are singletons, and approximately 7% rests with the top ten. The sequenced sample consisted of peripheral blood. These receptors originate from a woman in her sixties or seventies with active or convalescent COVID-19.

V usage is TRBV7-9 and J usage is TRBJ2-7, with 14 bases aligning to TRBD2. The CDR3 spans 16 residues. From germline, CDR1 is SEHNR and CDR2 FQNEAQ (reference sequence). V lost 5 bases, J lost 1 base, and 4 bases stayed unmatched. CDR3: CASSGTSGGPSYEQYF. CDR3 DNA: TGTGCCAGCAGCGGGACTAGCGGGGGACCATCCTACGAGCAGTACTTC.

V usage is TRBV6-5 and J usage is TRBJ2-1; 8 bases are shared with TRBD1. This CDR3 spans 16 amino acids. Trimming took 4 bases from V and 4 from J; bases not matched to a gene: 9. Germline V gene sequence: CDR1 MNHEY, CDR2 SVGAGI. CDR3 sequence (DNA): TGTGCCAGCAGTTCTACGGACAGGGTCCTTTACAATGAGCAGTTCTTC. Encoded protein: CASSSTDRVLYNEQFF.

The chain uses TRBV9 and TRBJ1-6, with D maybe TRBD1 (6 bases). Trimming left V 3 bases short and J 9 bases short, with 22 bases between. CDR1 and CDR2 (germline): SGDLS, YYNGEE. The CDR3 has 17 residues. CDR3: CASSAIDSRRGGSPLHF. For the CDR3, the DNA is TGTGCCAGCAGCGCCATAGACAGTAGAAGAGGGGGTTCACCCCTCCACTTT.

This clone was detected once. The V gene is TRBV11-3, the J gene TRBJ2-2, with no clear D. V was pared by 6 bases and J by 4 bases, with 12 bases between. The germline CDR1 and CDR2 sequences are SGHNT and YENEEA. This CDR3 has 14 residues. Written as DNA, the CDR3 is TGTGCCAGCAGTGTAGATGGTGGCACCGGGGAGCTGTTTTTT. It specifies CASSVDGGTGELFF.

Of note for this clone: One end of the junction fails to match germline, which may point to a read error. The J gene is TRBJ1-5, the V gene TRBV6-6, with 9 bases that match TRBD1. Germline CDR1 reads MNHNY; CDR2 reads SVGAGI (reference sequence). This CDR3 region has 12 residues. CDR3 region: CASRPPGQGLGF. CDR3 sequence (DNA): TGTGCCAGCAGACCCCCGGGACAGGGTTTGGGCTTT.

This chain connects TRBV6-1 to TRBJ2-3; D gene uncertain. V was trimmed by 2 bases and J by 6 bases, leaving 6 bases between them. CDR1 is MNHNS, CDR2 SASEGT, per germline. The CDR3 totals 12 residues. In nucleotides, the CDR3 is TGTGCCAGCAGTGAATTTATGGATACGCAGTATTTT. This sequence encodes CASSEFMDTQYF.

This chain joins TRBV6-5 and TRBJ1-2, with D maybe TRBD1 (6 bases). Between the trimmed V and J ends, which lost 7 bases and 5 bases, there was a span of 11 bases. The CDR3 extends over 12 amino acids. Germline V gene sequence: CDR1 MNHEY, CDR2 SVGAGI. CDR3 nucleotide sequence: TGTGCCAGCACCACGACAGGATATGGCTACACCTTC. This encodes CASTTTGYGYTF.

The rearrangement links TRBV6-4 to TRBJ2-2, with D perhaps TRBD2 (5 bases). V lost 6 bases and J lost 1, with 12 bases in between. CDR3 length: 15 residues. Germline CDR1 reads MRHNA; CDR2 reads SNTAGT. The CDR3 sequence is CASSPEAMNTGELFF. CDR3 nucleotides: TGTGCCAGCAGCCCGGAGGCCATGAACACCGGGGAGCTGTTTTTT.

The rearrangement uses TRBV28 and TRBJ2-5, with 10 bases fitting TRBD2. The CDR3 consists of 14 residues. V gave up 5 bases and J gave up 2 bases; unmatched junction bases: 2. The germline gives CDR1 MDHEN, CDR2 SYDVKM. The CDR3 coding sequence is TGTGCCAGCAGTGTTAGCGGGGGGCAAGAGACCCAGTACTTC. Its protein product is CASSVSGGQETQYF.

This clone was picked up one time. The chain carries TRBV6-5 and TRBJ2-2, with D hard to call. Trimming removed 5 bases from V and 4 bases from J, with 5 bases in between. This CDR3 has 12 amino acids. Germline lookup yields CDR1 MNHEY and CDR2 SVGAGI. The CDR3 loop is CASSRITGELFF. In nucleotides, the CDR3 is TGTGCCAGCAGTCGTATCACCGGGGAGCTGTTTTTT.

The CDR3 DNA reads TGTGCCAGCAGCTCCGGACAGGGCGGGCAGCCCCAGCATTTT. Translation: CASSSGQGGQPQHF. J is TRBJ1-5 and V is TRBV3-1 (or the pseudogene TRBV3-2); TRBD1 agrees at 8 bases. The J segment lost 7 bases and the V segment lost 5 bases, leaving 7 bases of the junction unmatched. The CDR3 is 14 amino acids. CDR1 and CDR2 from the germline V gene are LGHDT and YNNKEL (reference sequence).

V is TRBV2 and J is TRBJ2-3; 8 nucleotides agree with TRBD2. CDR1 is SNHLY and CDR2 is FYNNEI in the germline V gene. The CDR3 loop spans 15 amino acids. The ends lost 3 bases at V and 4 bases at J; junction bases unmatched: 6. CDR3 DNA sequence: TGTGCCAGCAGTGAGTCGGGACTAGTACCAGATACGCAGTATTTT. Amino acid sequence: CASSESGLVPDTQYF.

This chain connects TRBV24-1 to TRBJ1-4; 7 nucleotides line up with TRBD1. V lost 2 bases, J lost 8 bases, and 10 bases stayed unmatched. Per germline, CDR1 KGHDR and CDR2 SFDVKD. The CDR3 is made up of 16 amino acids. In DNA, the CDR3 is TGTGCCACCAGTGATTCTAGGGACAGCCCGGTGGAAAAACTGTTTTTT. This translates into CATSDSRDSPVEKLFF.

V gene TRBV27 combines with J gene TRBJ1-2; 12 bases align to TRBD1. This CDR3 contains 17 residues. V lost 2 bases, J lost 1 base, and 5 bases stayed unmatched. Germline CDR1 MNHEY, CDR2 SMNVEV (reference sequence). CDR3 amino acids: CASSLQGQGAGNYGYTF. The CDR3 DNA sequence: TGTGCCAGCAGTTTACAGGGACAGGGGGCGGGTAACTATGGCTACACCTTC.

The V call is TRBV4-3, the J call TRBJ1-5; the D is unclear. Germline V lookup: CDR1 LGHNA, CDR2 YSLEER. The CDR3 is 15 amino acids. Trimming cost V 6 bases and J 11 bases, with 23 bases left between them. The CDR3 DNA follows: TGCGCCAGCAGACGGGGTCCGCAGTCCTGGAATTCCCAGCATTTT. The encoded protein is CASRRGPQSWNSQHF.

The V call is TRBV27, the J call TRBJ1-2, with 8 bases aligning to TRBD1. Germline values: CDR1 MNHEY, CDR2 SMNVEV (reference sequence). V dropped 8 bases and J dropped 2; count of bases not matched to a gene: 13. The CDR3 spans 16 residues. The CDR3 sequence is CASSFLPGGDNYGYTF. The CDR3 coding sequence is TGTGCCAGCTCTTTCCTTCCAGGGGGCGACAACTATGGCTACACCTTC.

The gene calls are TRBV11-3 and TRBJ1-1, with D possibly being TRBD1 (5 bases). The V and J ends lost 6 bases and 0 bases respectively, with 14 bases between them. Germline CDR1 SGHNT, CDR2 YENEEA. This CDR3 is built from 15 residues. The CDR3 DNA reads TGTGCCAGCAGACGCGGACAACGCGTGAACACTGAAGCTTTCTTT. Encoded protein: CASRRGQRVNTEAFF.

The V gene is TRBV4-3, the J gene TRBJ2-7; TRBD1 might be the D (6 bases). Germline V gene sequence: CDR1 LGHNA, CDR2 YSLEER. The ends were cut back, 0 bases at V and 0 bases at J, with 9 bases in the middle. The CDR3 sequence is 15 residues long. The DNA for the CDR3 is TGCGCCAGCAGCCAAGAGACAGGACCCTCCTACGAGCAGTACTTC. Residues: CASSQETGPSYEQYF.

The chain carries TRBV9 and TRBJ2-3, with a weak D call TRBD2 (6 bases). CDR3 length: 15 residues. The germline V and J ends were trimmed by 3 bases and 2 bases, with 13 bases remaining between them. The germline V gene has CDR1 SGDLS and CDR2 YYNGEE. The CDR3 coding sequence is TGTGCCAGCAGCGGCCGGGACTTCATCACAGATACGCAGTATTTT. Translated: CASSGRDFITDTQYF.

The chain employs TRBV7-9 and TRBJ1-1; 11 bases map to TRBD1. The CDR3 is 18 amino acids. V gave up 3 bases and J gave up 0 bases; unmatched junction bases: 9. Germline CDR1 is SEHNR and CDR2 is FQNEAQ (reference sequence). For the CDR3, the DNA is TGTGCCAGCAGCTTTCCTGGGACAGGGGGAACAGTGAACACTGAAGCTTTCTTT. Translated: CASSFPGTGGTVNTEAFF.

The CDR3, as DNA: TGCGCCAGCAGACCCCGGACAGACACAGATACGCAGTATTTT. Translation: CASRPRTDTDTQYF. This chain connects TRBV5-1 to TRBJ2-3; tentative D call: TRBD1 (6 bases). Germline V gene sequence: CDR1 SGHRS, CDR2 YFSETQ. The CDR3 is 14 residues long. V lost 5 bases and J lost 2, with 12 bases in between.

The V call is TRBV18, the J call TRBJ1-2, with D possibly TRBD1 on 6 matching bases. This CDR3 has 14 residues. Germline CDR1 and CDR2: KGHSH and LQKENI. V lost 3 bases to trimming and J lost 8 bases, with 16 bases between them. CDR3 amino acids: CASSPDGQPAGYTF. Written as DNA, the CDR3 is TGTGCCAGCTCACCCGACGGACAGCCTGCGGGCTACACCTTC.

The chain joins TRBV29-1 to TRBJ2-2; possible D gene TRBD1, 5 bases. V was clipped by 7 bases and J by 3 bases, with 15 bases between them. The CDR3 extends over 14 amino acids. Per the germline V gene, CDR1 is SQVTM and CDR2 is ANQGSEA. The chain's CDR3 is CSAREDSYTGELFF. CDR3 nucleotides: TGCAGCGCCCGAGAAGACAGTTACACCGGGGAGCTGTTTTTT.

The J gene is TRBJ1-6, the V gene TRBV28, with D uncertain. V shed 3 bases and J shed 7 bases, with 16 bases lying between them. This CDR3 comprises 16 residues. Germline values: CDR1 MDHEN, CDR2 SYDVKM. In DNA, the CDR3 is TGTGCCAGCAGTTTCCTCGGGCACCGCGGGAATTCACCCCTCCACTTT. This codes for CASSFLGHRGNSPLHF.

The chain links TRBV5-1 to TRBJ1-1; a possible D gene is TRBD1 (6 bases). The CDR3 loop spans 15 amino acids. V was cut by 10 bases and J by 0 bases, with 19 bases left in between. CDR1 and CDR2 (germline): SGHRS, YFSETQ. CDR3 residues: CASHWGQGMNTEAFF. The CDR3 bases are TGCGCCTCCCACTGGGGGCAGGGGATGAACACTGAAGCTTTCTTT.

The chain combines TRBV19 with TRBJ1-6; TRBD1 might be the D (5 bases). Trimming stripped 2 bases from V and 7 bases from J, with 12 bases between. CDR1 LNHDA and CDR2 SQIVND come from the germline V gene (reference sequence). The length of the CDR3 is 15 residues. CDR3 loop: CASSIPGPGNSPLHF. The CDR3 nucleotides read TGTGCCAGTAGTATACCGGGCCCAGGGAATTCACCCCTCCACTTT.

The gene calls are TRBV3-1 (or the pseudogene TRBV3-2) and TRBJ1-1, with no clear D. Germline V gene sequence: CDR1 LGHDT, CDR2 YNNKEL (reference sequence). Trimming took 3 bases from V and 4 from J, leaving 3 bases between them. The CDR3 is 11 residues long. CDR3 residues: CASSHLTEAFF. Here the CDR3 DNA reads TGTGCCAGCAGCCACCTCACTGAAGCTTTCTTT.

The rearrangement uses TRBV24-1 and TRBJ1-5; the D is unclear. CDR1 and CDR2 from the germline V gene are KGHDR and SFDVKD. This CDR3 comprises 15 residues. With 9 bases removed from V and 5 bases from J, the gap between germline ends came to 19 bases. CDR3 sequence: CATPLGEFRDQPQHF. CDR3 nucleotides: TGTGCCACCCCCCTTGGGGAGTTCCGAGATCAGCCCCAGCATTTT.

This clone was counted a single time. The chain employs TRBV19 and TRBJ1-2, with TRBD1 as a possible D gene (6 bases). Trimming stripped 4 bases from V and 4 bases from J, with 13 bases between. The germline gives CDR1 LNHDA, CDR2 SQIVND (reference sequence). The length of the CDR3 is 14 residues. CDR3 residues: CASSTSQGPYGYTF. The DNA for the CDR3 is TGTGCCAGTAGTACCTCACAGGGTCCCTATGGCTACACCTTC.

The chain carries TRBV7-2 and TRBJ1-6, with unresolved D. The CDR3 has 13 residues. Trimming cost V 5 bases and J 7 bases, with 9 bases left between them. Germline CDR1 reads SGHTA; CDR2 reads FQGNSA. In DNA, the CDR3 is TGTGCCAGCAGCCAGTTACCCAATTCACCCCTCCACTTT. Translating gives CASSQLPNSPLHF.

This clone has only a few counts. The chain combines TRBV7-2 with TRBJ2-2; D remains ambiguous. Trimming shortened V by 0 bases and J by 1 base, and 9 bases separated the two germline ends. The CDR3 covers 16 residues. CDR1 and CDR2 (germline): SGHTA, FQGNSA. CDR3 nucleotides: TGTGCCAGCAGCTTAGCCGGTACTTTGAACACCGGGGAGCTGTTTTTT. Encoded protein: CASSLAGTLNTGELFF.

This chain joins TRBV7-2 and TRBJ1-5; tentatively, D is TRBD1 (5 bases). Germline V gene sequence: CDR1 SGHTA, CDR2 FQGNSA. V shed 5 bases and J shed 4 bases, with 12 bases lying between them. The CDR3 covers 14 residues. The CDR3 sequence is CASSPGWGNQPQHF. The CDR3 DNA sequence: TGTGCCAGCAGCCCAGGGTGGGGTAATCAGCCCCAGCATTTT.